This entry lists 31 T cell receptor beta chains sequenced from one sample in a study of T cells in Graves' hyperthyroidism and ophthalmopathy. Using RNA transcripts as the source, TCR beta CDR3 regions were amplified. The TCR CDR3 first-round RT-PCR relied on the HTBI primer set. MiXCR, run by TCRdb on the multiplex PCR reads, gives a single entry per CDR3 protein. The table lists hundreds of thousands of distinct CDR3 sequences, around 15% of them singletons. The sample was blood. The receptors were gathered from a woman in her thirties with Graves' hyperthyroidism.

This clonotype was recorded at least ten times. The rearrangement links TRBV28 to TRBJ2-5, with TRBD1 matching over 9 bases. The CDR3 consists of 15 residues. V was clipped by 3 bases and J by 2 bases; unmatched bases: 4. The germline CDR1 and CDR2 sequences are MDHEN and SYDVKM. The CDR3 nucleotides read TGTGCCAGCAGTTTTGGGGACAGGGAACAAGAGACCCAGTACTTC. This translates into CASSFGDREQETQYF.

The CDR3 is CASSEAHTEAFF. The CDR3 nucleotides read TGTGCCAGTAGTGAGGCCCACACTGAAGCTTTCTTT. The V gene is TRBV19, the J gene TRBJ1-1; unclear D gene. V shed 5 bases and J shed 3 bases, with 7 bases lying between them. In germline, CDR1 is LNHDA, CDR2 SQIVND (reference sequence). CDR3 size: 12 residues.

This clonotype was detected many times. This chain connects TRBV28 to TRBJ2-1; D unresolved. The CDR3 sequence is 12 residues long. Germline lookup yields CDR1 MDHEN and CDR2 SYDVKM. Trimming pared 10 bases from V and 4 bases from J, leaving 11 bases between. For the CDR3, the DNA is TGTGCCACCGACGGCAGATACAATGAGCAGTTCTTC. This sequence encodes CATDGRYNEQFF.

This clonotype was counted many times. The chain is built from TRBV28 and TRBJ2-7; D remains unclear. The CDR3 contains 14 residues. The V end was cut by 3 bases, the J end by 3 bases, with 12 bases between. Germline loops: CDR1 MDHEN, CDR2 SYDVKM. The CDR3 coding sequence is TGTGCCAGCAGTTTCGTGATTAGCCTCTACGAGCAGTACTTC. Residues: CASSFVISLYEQYF.

V and J are TRBV20-1 and TRBJ1-1; 7 nucleotides line up with TRBD1. With V trimmed by 0 bases and J by 6 bases, 10 bases remained unmatched. CDR1 is DFQATT, CDR2 SNEGSKA, per germline (reference sequence). The CDR3 extends over 15 amino acids. CDR3 nucleotide sequence: TGCAGTGCTAGAGAGAGGGGGCGGGCCGGGGCTGAAGCTTTCTTT. It codes for CSARERGRAGAEAFF.

This clonotype appeared many times. The chain uses TRBV28 and TRBJ2-1, with D tentatively TRBD2 (5 bases). This CDR3 contains 15 residues. CDR1 and CDR2 from the germline V gene are MDHEN and SYDVKM. V lost 5 bases and J lost 6, with 17 bases in between. The CDR3 bases are TGTGCCAGCAGTCCCCGGATCACTAGGTCCAATGAGCAGTTCTTC. Translated: CASSPRITRSNEQFF.

This clonotype has a count of ten or more. The rearrangement uses TRBV13 and TRBJ1-3; TRBD1 matches 8 bases. The V segment lost 4 bases and the J segment 4 bases; nucleotides outside the gene matches: 6. Germline V gene sequence: CDR1 PRHDT, CDR2 FYEKMQ (reference sequence). This CDR3 contains 15 residues. As DNA, the CDR3 is TGTGCCAGCAGCTCCAAACAGGGGGAAGGAAACACCATATATTTT. It is translated as CASSSKQGEGNTIYF.

The table lists this clonotype with many counts. This chain connects TRBV20-1 to TRBJ2-7; 8 nucleotides align to TRBD1. V shed 3 bases, J shed 2 bases, and the junction held 6 bases outside the gene matches. The CDR3 is made up of 14 amino acids. CDR1 is DFQATT, CDR2 SNEGSKA, per germline (reference sequence). The CDR3 coding sequence is TGCAGTGCTAGCCCCCCGGGACAGGCCTACGAGCAGTACTTC. Its protein product is CSASPPGQAYEQYF.

This rearrangement joins TRBV20-1 to TRBJ2-7; 10 nucleotides align to TRBD1. V shed 2 bases, J shed 2 bases, and the junction held 12 bases outside the gene matches. The CDR3 spans 17 residues. CDR1 DFQATT and CDR2 SNEGSKA come from the germline V gene (reference sequence). The CDR3 loop is CSARTRPGQGNTYEQYF. The CDR3 DNA follows: TGCAGTGCTAGAACGCGACCGGGACAGGGGAATACCTACGAGCAGTACTTC.

This clonotype came up a few times. The chain couples TRBV28 to TRBJ1-5; D is ambiguous. The CDR3 spans 16 residues. The V end was cut by 6 bases, the J end by 0 bases, with 15 bases between. Germline V gene lookup returns CDR1 MDHEN and CDR2 SYDVKM. The DNA of the CDR3 is TGTGCCAGCAGGGCTAGACGGACTAATAGCAATCAGCCCCAGCATTTT. Translation gives CASRARRTNSNQPQHF.

The chain combines TRBV19 with TRBJ1-5, with TRBD1 as a possible D gene (5 bases). The CDR3 consists of 17 residues. V was cut by 3 bases and J by 3 bases, with 18 bases left in between. Germline lookup yields CDR1 LNHDA and CDR2 SQIVND (reference sequence). For the CDR3, the DNA is TGTGCCAGTAGTATCAGTGGTACAGGTACAGCCAATCAGCCCCAGCATTTT. Protein: CASSISGTGTANQPQHF. Variable domain in full (rest from reference TRBV19 and TRBJ1-5): DGGITQSPKYLFRKEGQNVTLSCEQNLNHDAMYWYRQDPGQGLRLIYYSQIVNDFQKGDIAEGYSVSREKKESFPLTVTSAQKNPTAFYLCASSISGTGTANQPQHFGDGTRLSIL.

This clonotype occurred many times. The chain couples TRBV2 to TRBJ1-5; D call uncertain. The CDR3 length is 15 residues. With 7 bases removed from V and 9 bases from J, the gap between germline ends came to 22 bases. The germline gives CDR1 SNHLY, CDR2 FYNNEI. The CDR3 DNA follows: TGTGCCAGCATGGCGCCCGGTCAATCTCGATGGCCCCAGCATTTT. It yields the protein CASMAPGQSRWPQHF. Filled out from reference TRBV2 and TRBJ1-5, the complete variable domain reads EPEVTQTPSHQVTQMGQEVILRCVPISNHLYFYWYRQILGQKVEFLVSFYNNEISEKSEIFDDQFSVERPDGSNFTLKIRSTKLEDSAMYFCASMAPGQSRWPQHFGDGTRLSIL.

This clonotype was picked up many times. The rearrangement links TRBV20-1 to TRBJ1-1, with D perhaps TRBD1 (6 bases). This CDR3 is built from 13 residues. The V gene lost 6 bases and the J gene lost 0 bases, with 11 bases spanning the gap. Germline V CDR1 and CDR2: DFQATT, SNEGSKA (reference sequence). CDR3 residues: CSATGHLNTEAFF. The DNA for the CDR3 is TGCAGTGCAACGGGACACTTGAACACTGAAGCTTTCTTT.

The sample holds a few counts of this clonotype. The chain links TRBV3-1 to TRBJ2-7; D ambiguous. Trimming stripped 1 base from V and 3 bases from J, with 13 bases between. Germline assignment: CDR1 LGHDT and CDR2 YNNKEL (reference sequence). This CDR3 has 15 residues. The CDR3 DNA is TGTGCCAGCAGCCAAGGGGGAATCGGAGTCTACGAGCAGTACTTC. Translated: CASSQGGIGVYEQYF.

This clonotype was seen many times. The chain combines TRBV5-1 with TRBJ2-7; D might be TRBD1 (5 bases). Germline-derived CDR1 and CDR2 are SGHRS and YFSETQ. V was pared by 0 bases and J by 3 bases, with 7 bases between. The CDR3 spans 13 residues. CDR3 nucleotide sequence: TGCGCCAGCAGCTTGGAGGACAACTACGAGCAGTACTTC. Translation: CASSLEDNYEQYF.

Comments on this clonotype: This may arise from a read error, as a much more abundant clone is one base away. This chain links TRBV30 with TRBJ1-5; 7 bases match TRBD1. From germline, CDR1 is GTSNPN and CDR2 SVGIG (reference sequence). The CDR3 consists of 15 residues. V lost 2 bases, J lost 7 bases, and 11 bases stayed unmatched. The CDR3 protein is CAWSKGAGGRQPQHF. As DNA, the CDR3 is TGTGCCTGGAGTAAGGGGGCAGGGGGAAGACAGCCCCAGCATTTT. Complete variable domain (other parts from reference TRBV30 and TRBJ1-5): SQTIHQWPATLVQPVGSPLSLECTVEGTSNPNLYWYRQAAGRGLQLLFYSVGIGQISSEVPQNLSASRPQDRQFILSSKKLLLSDSGFYLCAWSKGAGGRQPQHFGDGTRLSIL.

This clonotype was detected only a few times. The J gene is TRBJ1-5, the V gene TRBV6-1; D perhaps matches TRBD1 (6 bases). Germline V CDR1 and CDR2: MNHNS, SASEGT. This CDR3 comprises 15 residues. The V end lost 5 bases, the J end lost 2 bases, and 13 bases lay between the germline ends. For the CDR3, the DNA is TGTGCCAGCAGTTCCCGGACAGCCGGCAATCAGCCCCAGCATTTT. Translating gives CASSSRTAGNQPQHF.

V gene TRBV2 combines with J gene TRBJ1-5; the D is unclear. This CDR3 is 15 amino acids long. Germline assignment: CDR1 SNHLY and CDR2 FYNNEI. The germline V and J ends were trimmed by 4 bases and 4 bases, with 14 bases remaining between them. The DNA for the CDR3 is TGTGCCAGCAGTGGTAGCAGGCTAGGAAATCAGCCCCAGCATTTT. The encoded protein is CASSGSRLGNQPQHF.

Ten or more counts support this clonotype. This chain uses TRBV6-1 with TRBJ1-5; D is perhaps TRBD1 (5 bases). Deletions cut 4 bases from V and 1 base from J, with 8 bases between. This CDR3 has 14 amino acids. Germline V gene lookup returns CDR1 MNHNS and CDR2 SASEGT. The DNA for the CDR3 is TGTGCCAGCAGTGGGAGACAGAGCAATCAGCCCCAGCATTTT. Its translation is CASSGRQSNQPQHF.

In this sample, this clonotype turned up many times. V usage is TRBV4-3 and J usage is TRBJ1-1; no reliable D call. The CDR3 extends over 14 amino acids. Germline V gene data show CDR1 as LGHNA and CDR2 as YSLEER. V lost 1 base and J 0 bases, leaving 6 bases between the germline ends. CDR3: CASSQVYMNTEAFF. For the CDR3, the DNA is TGCGCCAGCAGCCAAGTTTACATGAACACTGAAGCTTTCTTT.

V and J are TRBV6-2 or TRBV6-3 and TRBJ2-1; 10 positions agree with TRBD2. Germline values: CDR1 MNHEY, CDR2 SVGEGT. The CDR3 is 16 amino acids. V lost 0 bases and J lost 13; bases outside the gene matches: 12. CDR3 nucleotide sequence: TGTGCCAGCAGTTACTCGCTAGCGGGAGAACCAAAGGGACAGTTCTTC. It specifies CASSYSLAGEPKGQFF.

This clonotype was found a few times. This rearrangement joins TRBV5-1 to TRBJ1-5; D gene uncertain. The CDR3 runs to 16 residues. From germline, CDR1 is SGHRS and CDR2 YFSETQ. Trimming removed 0 bases from V and 1 base from J, with 11 bases in between. The CDR3 here is CASSLEGPPSNQPQHF. The CDR3 coding sequence is TGCGCCAGCAGCTTGGAGGGCCCTCCGAGCAATCAGCCCCAGCATTTT. The full variable domain, completed using reference TRBV5-1 and TRBJ1-5, is KAGVTQTPRYLIKTRGQQVTLSCSPISGHRSVSWYQQTPGQGLQFLFEYFSETQRNKGNFPGRFSGRQFSNSRSEMNVSTLELGDSALYLCASSLEGPPSNQPQHFGDGTRLSIL.

This rearrangement joins TRBV9 to TRBJ2-7, with D perhaps matching TRBD1 or TRBD2 (6 bases each). The V end was cut by 0 bases, the J end by 3 bases, with 10 bases between. Germline CDR1 reads SGDLS; CDR2 reads YYNGEE. The CDR3 extends over 14 amino acids. For the CDR3, the DNA is TGTGCCAGCAGCGTAGAGGGGGGATTCTACGAGCAGTACTTC. Its protein is CASSVEGGFYEQYF.

This clonotype was counted between two and nine times. CDR3 loop: CASSQIDSNTGELFF. The CDR3 DNA reads TGCGCCAGCAGCCAAATAGACTCTAACACCGGGGAGCTGTTTTTT. V is TRBV4-1 and J is TRBJ2-2; D not certain. Germline CDR1 is MGHRA and CDR2 is YSYEKL. The V and J ends lost 2 bases and 2 bases respectively, with 9 bases between them. The CDR3 is 15 amino acids.

In its sample, this clonotype was seen many times. The chain carries TRBV19 and TRBJ1-5, with 8 bases identical to TRBD1. The germline V gene has CDR1 LNHDA and CDR2 SQIVND (reference sequence). The CDR3 runs 16 residues. The ends lost 5 bases at V and 2 bases at J; junction bases unmatched: 8. For the CDR3, the DNA is TGTGCCAGTAGTGCAGGACAGGGTAGAGGCAATCAGCCCCAGCATTTT. Translation: CASSAGQGRGNQPQHF.

This clonotype has a count of ten or more. The chain is built from TRBV20-1 and TRBJ2-7; 7 bases line up with TRBD2. Germline trimming cut 5 bases from V and 2 bases from J; bases unmatched to any gene: 9. This CDR3 contains 14 residues. Germline CDR1 reads DFQATT; CDR2 reads SNEGSKA (reference sequence). The CDR3 loop reads CSARTRDYTYEQYF. In nucleotides, the CDR3 is TGCAGTGCTCGAACCCGGGACTACACCTACGAGCAGTACTTC.

On this clonotype: A much bigger clone sits one base away, suggesting this may be a read error. CDR3 sequence (DNA): TGTGCCAGCAGCTTGGACGTCCAAGAGACCCAGCACTTC. Translating gives CASSLDVQETQHF. J is TRBJ2-5 and V is TRBV5-5, with D unclear. The length of the CDR3 is 13 residues. Germline V gene data show CDR1 as SGHKS and CDR2 as YYEKEE (reference sequence). Using reference TRBV5-5 and TRBJ2-5 for the parts outside the CDR3, the full variable domain is DAGVTQSPTHLIKTRGQQVTLRCSPISGHKSVSWYQQVLGQGPQFIFQYYEKEERGRGNFPDRFSARQFPNYSSELNVNALLLGDSALYLCASSLDVQETQHFGPGTRLLVL.

V usage is TRBV2 and J usage is TRBJ1-3; possible D gene TRBD1, 6 bases. The CDR3 extends over 13 amino acids. Germline V gene sequence: CDR1 SNHLY, CDR2 FYNNEI. V dropped 4 bases and J dropped 4 bases, with 8 bases sitting between them. CDR3 coding DNA: TGTGCCAGCAGTGTGGGGGGCGGAAACACCATATATTTT. Protein sequence: CASSVGGGNTIYF.

This clonotype was recorded a few times. V is TRBV6-1 and J is TRBJ1-1; D gene uncertain. The germline V gene encodes CDR1 MNHNS and CDR2 SASEGT. Trimming stripped 6 bases from V and 10 bases from J, with 15 bases between. The CDR3 runs 12 residues. The CDR3, as DNA: TGTGCCAGCAGCTCCGGGTCTGTCGGAGCTTTCTTT. Amino acids: CASSSGSVGAFF.

In its sample, this clonotype was seen many times. The V gene is TRBV20-1, the J gene TRBJ2-1; perhaps TRBD2 as D (6 bases). Trimming pared 1 base from V and 1 base from J, leaving 14 bases between. Looked up from germline, CDR1 is DFQATT and CDR2 is SNEGSKA (reference sequence). This CDR3 is built from 16 residues. The CDR3 reads CSARVFSGGSYNEQFF. CDR3 coding DNA: TGCAGTGCTAGAGTATTCAGCGGAGGGTCCTACAATGAGCAGTTCTTC.

The chain has TRBV7-3 and TRBJ1-1, with D possibly TRBD1 on 5 matching bases. There are 13 residues in the CDR3. V lost 2 bases and J 7 bases, leaving 11 bases between the germline ends. Looked up from germline, CDR1 is SGHTA and CDR2 is FQGTGA. The CDR3 coding sequence is TGTGCCAGCAGCTTACTAACAGGAGATGAAGCTTTCTTT. Translation: CASSLLTGDEAFF. The variable domain in full, completed from reference TRBV7-3 and TRBJ1-1, reads GAGVSQTPSNKVTEKGKYVELRCDPISGHTALYWYRQSLGQGPEFLIYFQGTGAADDSGLPNDRFFAVRPEGSVSTLKIQRTERGDSAVYLCASSLLTGDEAFFGQGTRLTVV.